This T cell receptor beta chain was documented in a study of T cell responses to AZD1222 COVID-19 vaccine (dated by TCRdb to the early 2020s). As for the study more broadly: AZD1222 recipients whose second dose came at about 4 weeks and those whose second dose came at about 12 weeks were combined into one group, since spike-specific TCR depth and breadth did not differ between the two schedules. A total of more than 230 trial participants underwent TCR sequencing, of whom nearly 210 received two doses of AZD1222 and 26 received two doses of the MenACWY control vaccine. Enrollment into the trials was organized by age into subgroups of 18-55, 56-69 and 70-plus years, and those subgroups contained roughly 140, 27 and 60 TCR-sequenced participants, respectively. Results and caveats for the whole study, not just this receptor: Conclusions about previously exposed vaccinees were limited because only six AZD1222 recipients were SARS-CoV-2 seropositive at baseline. Participants were mostly white British and included more females than males, and it was suggested by the authors that clonal diversity may have been underestimated. After two AZD1222 doses, both the breadth and the depth of spike-specific TCRs were significantly higher than at day 0 and than in MenACWY recipients. Epitopes outside the regions mutated in the B.1.351 and B.1.1.7 variants were reportedly recognized by nearly half of the unique spike-specific TCRs. Vaccine-associated CD4 TCRs spanned the whole spike protein, with dominant responses in regions 160-218 and 743-854. Because no day 14 peak-response samples were available, the repertoires could be characterized only after the peak T cell response. The 56-69-year group was small, and its depth increase did not reach significance, likely because of low power.

The label giving this sample's time point can be read as: baseline before first vaccination. Vaccinee samples came from UK trials COV001 and COV002, including a single-blind randomized controlled phase 2/3 trial of AZD1222 (ChAdOx1 nCoV-19) in healthy adults. For TCRbeta chain sequencing, PBMC samples from trial participants were taken at day 0 and at day 28 after the second dose. This clone was picked up one time. The target of this receptor is not known. Per-base quality was not reported, and no clone a single base away is much larger than it. The CDR3 regions of human TCRbeta chains were analyzed by immunosequencing. Under the source paper's analysis protocol: Repertoire TCRs were checked for matches against a reference library of SARS-CoV-2-specific TCRs that had been generated using the MIRA antigen-specificity platform. Breadth meant the fraction of unique TCRs that were SARS-CoV-2-associated, whereas depth meant the fraction of total T cells that were SARS-CoV-2-associated. Using the MIRA data, every spike-specific TCR was mapped to the spike region that the TCR reacted to and assigned to either a CD4 or a CD8 class. Log10-transformed breadth and depth values were compared by one-way ANOVA with Sidak's multiple comparisons tests. TCRdb stores this immuneACCESS table with in-frame sequences only. Part of the clones is absent; in the studies checked, under half of the shortfall reflects unresolved V genes, and no reason is known for the rest. V, J and clone size derive from that table, while D and trimming were established from the DNA sequence. The table for this sample lists about 56,000 clones; 75% to 90% of them were counted only once. Around 16% of the sample is held by the ten biggest clonotypes.

The CDR3 measures 15 amino acids from cysteine to phenylalanine. Only the CDR3 portion is preserved as DNA: 45 bases, with reading frame beginning at the first base. The V end loses 4 bases and the J end loses 0 bases, and a stretch of 10 bases separates them. In the germline V gene (reference sequence), CDR1 corresponds to MNHNY and CDR2 to SVGAGI. The material sequenced was peripheral blood, taken on day 0 of AZD1222 vaccination. This receptor was identified in an adult in good health. The chain is assembled from TRBV6-6 and TRBJ2-4; TRBD2 could be the D gene, as 6 bases match. This receptor carries the CDR3 CASSLGGLAKNIQYF. The nucleotides are TGTGCCAGCAGTTTAGGAGGGCTAGCCAAAAACATTCAGTACTTC.